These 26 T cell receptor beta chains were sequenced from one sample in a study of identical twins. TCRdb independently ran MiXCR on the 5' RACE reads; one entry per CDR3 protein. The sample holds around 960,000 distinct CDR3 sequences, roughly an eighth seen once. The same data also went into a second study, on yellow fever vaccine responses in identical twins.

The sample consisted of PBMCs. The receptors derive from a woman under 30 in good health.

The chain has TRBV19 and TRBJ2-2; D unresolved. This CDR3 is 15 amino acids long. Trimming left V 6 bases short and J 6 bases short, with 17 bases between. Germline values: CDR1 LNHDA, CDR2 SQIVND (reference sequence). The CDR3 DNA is TGTGCCAGTAGGTTTGGACCACGGGCTCCCGGGGAGCTGTTTTTT. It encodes CASRFGPRAPGELFF.

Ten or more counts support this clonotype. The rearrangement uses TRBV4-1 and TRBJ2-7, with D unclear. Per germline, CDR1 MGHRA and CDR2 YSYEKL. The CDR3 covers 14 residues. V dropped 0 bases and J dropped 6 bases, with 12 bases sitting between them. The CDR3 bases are TGCGCCAGCAGCCAAGAATTTGGGTCCGGCGAGCAGTACGTC. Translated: CASSQEFGSGEQYV.

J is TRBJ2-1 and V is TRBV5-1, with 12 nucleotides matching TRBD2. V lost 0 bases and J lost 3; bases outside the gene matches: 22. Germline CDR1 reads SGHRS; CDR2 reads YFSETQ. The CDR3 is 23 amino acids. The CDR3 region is CASSLASSQGLETSGSFYNEQFF. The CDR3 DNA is TGCGCCAGCAGCTTGGCCTCCTCCCAGGGACTGGAGACTAGCGGGAGTTTCTACAATGAGCAGTTCTTC. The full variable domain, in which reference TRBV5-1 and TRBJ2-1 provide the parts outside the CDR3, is KAGVTQTPRYLIKTRGQQVTLSCSPISGHRSVSWYQQTPGQGLQFLFEYFSETQRNKGNFPGRFSGRQFSNSRSEMNVSTLELGDSALYLCASSLASSQGLETSGSFYNEQFFGPGTRLTVL.

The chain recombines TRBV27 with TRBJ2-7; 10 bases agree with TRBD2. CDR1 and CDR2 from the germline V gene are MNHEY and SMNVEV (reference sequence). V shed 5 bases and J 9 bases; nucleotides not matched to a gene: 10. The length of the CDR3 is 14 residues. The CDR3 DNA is TGTGCCAGCAGTGGAGCGGGAGGGCCGCTTCGGCAGTACTTC. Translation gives CASSGAGGPLRQYF.

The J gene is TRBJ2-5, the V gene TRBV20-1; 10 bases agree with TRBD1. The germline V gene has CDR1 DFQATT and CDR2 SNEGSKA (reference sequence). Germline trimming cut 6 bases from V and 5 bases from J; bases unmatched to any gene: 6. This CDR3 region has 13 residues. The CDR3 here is CSAAGTGVETQYF. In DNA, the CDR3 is TGCAGTGCCGCCGGGACAGGGGTGGAGACCCAGTACTTC.

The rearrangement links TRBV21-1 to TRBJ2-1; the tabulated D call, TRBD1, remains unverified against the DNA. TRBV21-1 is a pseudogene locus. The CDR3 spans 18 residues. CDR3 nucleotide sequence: TGTGCCAGCAGCAAAAGTAGGCAGGGGTCAATTAAGGGCAATGAGCAGTTCTTC. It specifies CASSKSRQGSIKGNEQFF.

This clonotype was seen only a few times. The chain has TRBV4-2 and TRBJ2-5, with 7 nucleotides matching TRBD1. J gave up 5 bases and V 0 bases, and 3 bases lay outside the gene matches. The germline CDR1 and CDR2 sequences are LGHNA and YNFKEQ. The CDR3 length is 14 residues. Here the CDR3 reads CASSQEDRWETQYF. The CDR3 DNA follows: TGTGCCAGCAGCCAAGAGGACAGGTGGGAGACCCAGTACTTC.

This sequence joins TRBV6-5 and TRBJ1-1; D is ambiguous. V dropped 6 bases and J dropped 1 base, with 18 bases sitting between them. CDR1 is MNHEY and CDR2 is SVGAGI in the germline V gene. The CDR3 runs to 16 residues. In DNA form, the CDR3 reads TGTGCCAGCAGCTCTCGGGCCTTACGTGGGAACACTGAAGCTTTCTTT. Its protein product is CASSSRALRGNTEAFF.

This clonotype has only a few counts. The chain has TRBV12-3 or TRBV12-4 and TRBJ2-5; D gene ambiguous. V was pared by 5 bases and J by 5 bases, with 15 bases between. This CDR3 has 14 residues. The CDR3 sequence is CASSPRHSGETQYF. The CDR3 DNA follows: TGTGCCAGCAGTCCCAGACACTCCGGTGAGACCCAGTACTTC.

CDR3 amino acids: CASSRGRGLQETQYF. The CDR3 bases are TGTGCCAGCTCCCGCGGCAGGGGCCTCCAAGAGACCCAGTACTTC. The chain carries TRBV18 and TRBJ2-5; TRBD1 is a possible D gene (6 bases). The V gene's germline CDR1 is KGHSH and CDR2 LQKENI. V shed 6 bases and J shed 1 base, with 15 bases lying between them. The CDR3 consists of 15 residues. Variable domain in full (rest from reference TRBV18 and TRBJ2-5): NAGVMQNPRHLVRRRGQEARLRCSPMKGHSHVYWYRQLPEEGLKFMVYLQKENIIDESGMPKERFSAEFPKEGPSILRIQQVVRGDSAAYFCASSRGRGLQETQYFGPGTRLLVL.

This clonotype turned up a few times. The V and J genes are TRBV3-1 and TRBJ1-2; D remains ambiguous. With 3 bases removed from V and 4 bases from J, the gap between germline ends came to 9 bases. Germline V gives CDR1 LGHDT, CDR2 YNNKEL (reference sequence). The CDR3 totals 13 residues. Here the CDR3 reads CASSHDGPYGYTF. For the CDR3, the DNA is TGTGCCAGCAGCCACGACGGTCCCTATGGCTACACCTTC.

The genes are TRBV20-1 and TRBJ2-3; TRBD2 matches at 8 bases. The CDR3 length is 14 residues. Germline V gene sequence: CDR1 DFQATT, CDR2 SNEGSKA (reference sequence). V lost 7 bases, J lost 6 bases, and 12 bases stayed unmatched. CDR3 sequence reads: CSGAGPGGPDTQYF. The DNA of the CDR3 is TGCAGTGGCGCAGGACCGGGGGGGCCGGATACGCAGTATTTT.

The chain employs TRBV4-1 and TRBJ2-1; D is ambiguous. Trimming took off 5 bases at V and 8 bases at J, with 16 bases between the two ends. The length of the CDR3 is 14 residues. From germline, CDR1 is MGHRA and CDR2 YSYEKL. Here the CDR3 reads CASSYSMVVDEQFF. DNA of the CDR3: TGCGCCAGCAGCTACTCGATGGTGGTCGATGAGCAGTTCTTC.

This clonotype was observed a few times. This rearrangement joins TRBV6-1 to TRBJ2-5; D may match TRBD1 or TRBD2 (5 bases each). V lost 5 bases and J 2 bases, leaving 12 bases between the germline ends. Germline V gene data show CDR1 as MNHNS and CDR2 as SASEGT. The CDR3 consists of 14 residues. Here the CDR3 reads CASSRERGQETQYF. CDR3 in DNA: TGTGCCAGCAGTCGGGAAAGGGGACAAGAGACCCAGTACTTC.

CDR3 sequence reads: CASRKDSSYNEQFF. In nucleotides, the CDR3 is TGTGCCAGTAGAAAGGACAGCTCCTACAATGAGCAGTTCTTC. The chain couples TRBV19 to TRBJ2-1; D is possibly TRBD1 (6 bases). The CDR3 covers 14 residues. Germline CDR1 and CDR2: LNHDA and SQIVND (reference sequence). V was pared by 6 bases and J by 0 bases, with 9 bases between.

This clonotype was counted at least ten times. The CDR3 here is CASSYYPNYNEQFF. CDR3 DNA sequence: TGTGCCAGCAGTTACTACCCAAACTACAATGAGCAGTTCTTC. The chain recombines TRBV6-5 with TRBJ2-1; D gene ambiguous. This CDR3 has 14 amino acids. Germline values: CDR1 MNHEY, CDR2 SVGAGI. Trimming removed 1 base from V and 3 bases from J, with 7 bases in between.

This CDR3 reads CASSYHVRAGLIAKNIQYF. The CDR3 coding sequence is TGTGCCAGCAGCTACCACGTTAGGGCGGGGCTTATAGCCAAAAACATTCAGTACTTC. The chain has TRBV5-6 and TRBJ2-4; a possible D gene is TRBD2 (6 bases). Trimming removed 3 bases from V and 0 bases from J, with 22 bases in between. Germline values: CDR1 SGHDT, CDR2 YYEEEE. The CDR3 spans 19 residues.

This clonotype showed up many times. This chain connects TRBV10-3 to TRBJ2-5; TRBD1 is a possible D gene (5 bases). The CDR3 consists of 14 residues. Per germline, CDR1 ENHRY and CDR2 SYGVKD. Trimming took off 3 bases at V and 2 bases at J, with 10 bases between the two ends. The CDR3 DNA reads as TGTGCCATCAGTGACTGGCAGGGTCAAGAGACCCAGTACTTC. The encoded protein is CAISDWQGQETQYF.

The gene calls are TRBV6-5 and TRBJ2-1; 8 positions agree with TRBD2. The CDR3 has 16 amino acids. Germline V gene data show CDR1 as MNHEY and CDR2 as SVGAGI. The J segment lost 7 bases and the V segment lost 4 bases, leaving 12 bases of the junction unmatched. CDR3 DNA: TGTGCCAGCAGTTCGGCTTCTGCGGGAGGTCTTAATGAGCAGTTCTTC. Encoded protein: CASSSASAGGLNEQFF.

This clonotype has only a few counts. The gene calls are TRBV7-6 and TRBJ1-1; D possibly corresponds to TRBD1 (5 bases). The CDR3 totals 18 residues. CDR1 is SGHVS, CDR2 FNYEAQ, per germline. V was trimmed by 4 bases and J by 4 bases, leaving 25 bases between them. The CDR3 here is CASSSSWGVGGGFTEAFF. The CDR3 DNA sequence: TGTGCCAGCAGCTCCAGCTGGGGGGTTGGGGGTGGATTCACTGAAGCTTTCTTT.

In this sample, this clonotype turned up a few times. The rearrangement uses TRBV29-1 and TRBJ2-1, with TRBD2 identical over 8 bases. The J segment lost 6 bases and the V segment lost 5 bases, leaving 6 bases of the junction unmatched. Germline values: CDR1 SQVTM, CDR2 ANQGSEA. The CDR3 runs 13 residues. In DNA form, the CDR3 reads TGCAGCGTTTCGGGAGGGCCAGTCAATGAGCAGTTCTTC. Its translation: CSVSGGPVNEQFF.

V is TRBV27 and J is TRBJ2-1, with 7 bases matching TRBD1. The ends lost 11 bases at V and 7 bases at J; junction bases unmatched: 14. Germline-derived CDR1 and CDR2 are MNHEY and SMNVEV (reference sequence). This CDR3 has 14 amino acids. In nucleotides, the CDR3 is TGTGCCCCACGCCAGAGGGGGCGAAGGAATGAGCAGTTCTTC. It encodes CAPRQRGRRNEQFF.

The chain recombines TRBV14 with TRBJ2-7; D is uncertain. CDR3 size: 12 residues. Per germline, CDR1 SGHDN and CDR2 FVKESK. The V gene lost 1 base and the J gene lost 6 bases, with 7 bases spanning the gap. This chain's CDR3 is CASSQGSGEQYV. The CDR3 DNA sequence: TGTGCCAGCAGCCAAGGCTCAGGCGAGCAGTACGTC.

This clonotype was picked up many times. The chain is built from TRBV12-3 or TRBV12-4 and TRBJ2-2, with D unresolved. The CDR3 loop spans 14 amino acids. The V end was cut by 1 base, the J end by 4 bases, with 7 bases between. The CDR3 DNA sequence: TGTGCCAGCAGTTTAGATGGGCCCACCGGGGAGCTGTTTTTT. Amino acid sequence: CASSLDGPTGELFF.

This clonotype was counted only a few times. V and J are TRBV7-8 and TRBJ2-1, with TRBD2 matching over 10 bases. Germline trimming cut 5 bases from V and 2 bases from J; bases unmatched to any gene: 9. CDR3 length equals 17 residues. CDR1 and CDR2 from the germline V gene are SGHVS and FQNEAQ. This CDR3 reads CASSIHLAGGTYNEQFF. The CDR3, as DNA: TGTGCCAGCAGCATCCACTTAGCGGGAGGAACCTACAATGAGCAGTTCTTC. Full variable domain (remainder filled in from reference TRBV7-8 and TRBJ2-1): GAGVSQSPRYKVAKRGQDVALRCDPISGHVSLFWYQQALGQGPEFLTYFQNEAQLDKSGLPSDRFFAERPEGSVSTLKIQRTQQEDSAVYLCASSIHLAGGTYNEQFFGPGTRLTVL.

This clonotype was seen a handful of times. The CDR3 region has the DNA TGTGCCAGCAGTTTAGCAGATTCACCCCTCCACTTT. It specifies CASSLADSPLHF. V and J are TRBV27 and TRBJ1-6; D call uncertain. The germline gives CDR1 MNHEY, CDR2 SMNVEV (reference sequence). Trimming cost V 2 bases and J 8 bases, with 4 bases left between them. CDR3 size: 12 residues.